Listed below are T cell receptor beta chains from one sample, sequenced in a study of cytomegalovirus exposure and HLA in healthy donors. Assay: immunoSEQ multiplex PCR; the TCRdb copy retains only in-frame clones and omits some. The top ten clones hold less than 2.5% of a sample with nearly 200,000 clones, over 60% of them seen once. The sample taken for sequencing was PBMCs. The receptors were sampled from a woman aged 30 to 39 in good health and CMV-seropositive. CDR3s include the opening cysteine and the closing phenylalanine or tryptophan. Each record gives: D gene, J gene, V gene, clone size, CDR3 protein, CDR3 DNA. A D gene is named only where the DNA matches it firmly. Part of the rows lack a size; the others show once, few, many or a class for expanded clones.

d_call: TRBD2; j_call: TRBJ2-3; v_call: TRBV5-4; clone_size: -; cdr3_aa: CASSPGGAGNTDTQYF; cdr3_nt: TGTGCCAGCAGCCCCGGGGGAGCGGGAAACACAGATACGCAGTATTTT
d_call: -; j_call: TRBJ1-1; v_call: TRBV19; clone_size: -; cdr3_aa: CASSQGGGIPEAFF; cdr3_nt: TGTGCCAGTAGCCAGGGAGGTGGTATACCTGAAGCTTTCTTT
d_call: TRBD1; j_call: TRBJ2-3; v_call: TRBV19; clone_size: once; cdr3_aa: CASKGQGGRQGTQYF; cdr3_nt: TGTGCCAGTAAAGGACAGGGGGGTCGTCAAGGTACGCAGTATTTT
d_call: -; j_call: TRBJ1-1; v_call: TRBV7-8; clone_size: once; cdr3_aa: CASSLLPDTEAFF; cdr3_nt: TGTGCCAGCAGCTTACTCCCGGACACTGAAGCTTTCTTT
d_call: TRBD1; j_call: TRBJ1-4; v_call: TRBV6-5; clone_size: -; cdr3_aa: CASSYLQGTNEKLFF; cdr3_nt: TGTGCCAGCAGTTACTTACAGGGGACTAATGAAAAACTGTTTTTT
d_call: TRBD2; j_call: TRBJ2-1; v_call: TRBV10-3; clone_size: -; cdr3_aa: CAISGSGVTNEQFF; cdr3_nt: TGTGCCATCAGTGGTAGCGGGGTTACCAATGAGCAGTTCTTC
d_call: -; j_call: TRBJ2-7; v_call: TRBV28; clone_size: -; cdr3_aa: CASSLSPGAYEQYF; cdr3_nt: TGTGCCAGCAGTTTATCACCTGGAGCCTACGAGCAGTACTTC
d_call: TRBD2; j_call: TRBJ2-1; v_call: TRBV5-1; clone_size: -; cdr3_aa: CASRHPGLAGVNEQFF; cdr3_nt: TGCGCCAGCAGACATCCGGGACTAGCGGGAGTTAATGAGCAGTTCTTC
d_call: TRBD1; j_call: TRBJ1-2; v_call: TRBV27; clone_size: -; cdr3_aa: CASSPVRAGGVGGYTF; cdr3_nt: TGTGCCAGCAGTCCCGTTCGGGCAGGGGGCGTGGGTGGCTACACCTTC
d_call: TRBD1; j_call: TRBJ1-2; v_call: TRBV4-3; clone_size: -; cdr3_aa: CASSQVFDRDPYGYTF; cdr3_nt: TGCGCCAGCAGCCAAGTGTTTGACAGGGATCCCTATGGCTACACCTTC
d_call: -; j_call: TRBJ1-5; v_call: TRBV10-3; clone_size: few; cdr3_aa: CAISEAGAPNQPQHF; cdr3_nt: TGTGCCATCAGTGAGGCAGGGGCCCCCAATCAGCCCCAGCATTTT
d_call: -; j_call: TRBJ1-6; v_call: TRBV5-1; clone_size: -; cdr3_aa: CASSLWTSIDSPLHF; cdr3_nt: TGCGCCAGCAGCTTATGGACTTCGATCGATTCACCCCTCCACTTT
d_call: -; j_call: TRBJ1-4; v_call: TRBV28; clone_size: -; cdr3_aa: CATGFNEKLFF; cdr3_nt: TGTGCCACAGGGTTTAATGAAAAACTGTTTTTT
d_call: TRBD2; j_call: TRBJ2-1; v_call: TRBV5-1; clone_size: -; cdr3_aa: CASSLGLAGGSGEQFF; cdr3_nt: TGCGCCAGCAGCTTGGGATTAGCGGGAGGGTCTGGTGAGCAGTTCTTC
d_call: -; j_call: TRBJ2-7; v_call: TRBV28; clone_size: once; cdr3_aa: CASSFVRGGSRHEQYF; cdr3_nt: TGTGCCAGCAGTTTTGTGCGAGGCGGATCTCGTCACGAGCAGTACTTC
d_call: TRBD1; j_call: TRBJ2-7; v_call: TRBV5-4; clone_size: few; cdr3_aa: CASSQGVGSYEQYF; cdr3_nt: TGTGCCAGCAGCCAGGGGGTGGGCTCCTACGAGCAGTACTTC
d_call: TRBD1; j_call: TRBJ1-1; v_call: TRBV5-1; clone_size: -; cdr3_aa: CASSPTRDRHANTEAFF; cdr3_nt: TGCGCCAGCAGCCCCACCCGGGACAGACACGCGAACACTGAAGCTTTCTTT
d_call: TRBD1; j_call: TRBJ2-7; v_call: TRBV5-4; clone_size: -; cdr3_aa: CASSRIGTENEQYF; cdr3_nt: TGTGCCAGCAGCCGCATCGGGACAGAGAACGAGCAGTACTTC
d_call: TRBD1; j_call: TRBJ1-5; v_call: TRBV28; clone_size: few; cdr3_aa: CASRRTGEGGQPQHF; cdr3_nt: TGTGCCAGCAGACGGACAGGGGAGGGAGGCCAGCCCCAGCATTTT
d_call: TRBD1; j_call: TRBJ2-2; v_call: TRBV4-2; clone_size: -; cdr3_aa: CASSPQTGGARTGELFF; cdr3_nt: TGTGCCAGCAGCCCGCAGACAGGGGGCGCCCGGACCGGGGAGCTGTTTTTT
d_call: -; j_call: TRBJ2-4; v_call: TRBV30; clone_size: -; cdr3_aa: CAWSVGRRGLAKNIQYF; cdr3_nt: TGTGCCTGGAGTGTAGGTCGCAGGGGCCTAGCCAAAAACATTCAGTACTTC
d_call: -; j_call: TRBJ2-7; v_call: TRBV4-1; clone_size: -; cdr3_aa: CASSQASGVPYEQYF; cdr3_nt: TGCGCCAGCAGCCAAGCCTCGGGGGTACCCTACGAGCAGTACTTC
d_call: -; j_call: TRBJ1-5; v_call: TRBV19; clone_size: once; cdr3_aa: CASSDSFDQPQHF; cdr3_nt: TGTGCCAGTAGTGACAGTTTTGATCAGCCCCAGCATTTT
d_call: TRBD1; j_call: TRBJ1-1; v_call: TRBV9; clone_size: -; cdr3_aa: CASSVGQGATEAFF; cdr3_nt: TGTGCCAGCAGCGTTGGACAGGGGGCTACTGAAGCTTTCTTT
d_call: -; j_call: TRBJ1-5; v_call: TRBV5-8; clone_size: -; cdr3_aa: CASSPQARRGNQPQHF; cdr3_nt: TGTGCCAGCAGCCCACAGGCCCGGAGAGGCAATCAGCCCCAGCATTTT
d_call: -; j_call: TRBJ1-6; v_call: TRBV11-3; clone_size: once; cdr3_aa: CASSRGGGQSPLHF; cdr3_nt: TGTGCCAGCAGCCGAGGGGGAGGGCAATCACCCCTCCACTTT
d_call: -; j_call: TRBJ1-1; v_call: TRBV6-6; clone_size: once; cdr3_aa: CASREQILTEAFF; cdr3_nt: TGTGCCAGCAGGGAGCAAATCCTAACTGAAGCTTTCTTT
d_call: TRBD1; j_call: TRBJ1-1; v_call: TRBV7-8; clone_size: -; cdr3_aa: CASRVRTGTDTEAFF; cdr3_nt: TGTGCCAGCAGGGTCCGGACAGGGACGGACACTGAAGCTTTCTTT
d_call: TRBD2; j_call: TRBJ2-2; v_call: TRBV2; clone_size: once; cdr3_aa: CASSDPTSGSSGELFF; cdr3_nt: TGTGCCAGCAGTGATCCGACTAGCGGGAGTTCCGGGGAGCTGTTTTTT
d_call: -; j_call: TRBJ2-2; v_call: TRBV4-1; clone_size: -; cdr3_aa: CASSPSGLLNTGELFF; cdr3_nt: TGCGCCAGCAGCCCATCGGGACTCCTCAACACCGGGGAGCTGTTTTTT
d_call: TRBD1; j_call: TRBJ2-1; v_call: TRBV11-3; clone_size: -; cdr3_aa: CASSSRSGQPFANEQFF; cdr3_nt: TGTGCCAGCAGCTCGAGGTCGGGACAGCCCTTTGCTAATGAGCAGTTCTTC
d_call: -; j_call: TRBJ2-2; v_call: TRBV6-6; clone_size: -; cdr3_aa: CASSLEEGGELFF; cdr3_nt: TGTGCCAGCAGCCTTGAGGAGGGCGGGGAGCTGTTTTTT